The rows below give T cell receptor beta chains drawn from one sample of a study of blood T cells in healthy people across ages. One entry per CDR3 protein, called by TCRdb with MiXCR from the 5' RACE reads. The table shows 1.5 million to 2 million distinct CDR3 sequences, with around 35% occurring only once. The source material was blood. All receptors come from a woman under 40 in good health. Both conserved end residues are part of each CDR3. A D gene is named only where the DNA matches it firmly. Expanded clones are given a class, and other clones once, few, many or no size at all.

size,J,D,V,CDR3,DNA
-,TRBJ2-1,TRBD1,TRBV28,CASSPPQGQEGPNEQFF,TGTGCCAGCAGTCCACCCCAAGGACAGGAAGGCCCCAATGAGCAGTTCTTC
few,TRBJ2-7,-,TRBV24-1,CATSAAGTYEQYF,TGTGCCACCAGTGCTGCGGGCACATACGAGCAGTACTTC
-,TRBJ1-2,-,TRBV5-1,CASSPLPDITIYGYTF,TGCGCCAGCAGCCCTTTACCGGACATTACGATCTATGGCTACACCTTC
once,TRBJ1-1,-,TRBV4-1,CASSQVSQENTEAFF,TGCGCCAGCAGCCAAGTGTCCCAGGAGAACACTGAAGCTTTCTTT
-,TRBJ2-3,TRBD2,TRBV12-3/TRBV12-4,CASMASGADTQYF,TGTGCCAGCATGGCTAGCGGGGCAGATACGCAGTATTTT
-,TRBJ1-2,-,TRBV7-9,CASSLLEGTSYGDTF,TGTGCCAGCAGCTTATTAGAGGGTACCTCCTATGGCGACACCTTC
few,TRBJ2-1,TRBD1,TRBV7-2,CASSPGAGGRNEQFF,TGTGCCAGCAGCCCCGGGGCAGGGGGACGCAATGAGCAGTTCTTC
-,TRBJ1-6,TRBD1,TRBV2,CASRSLGQGTLPLHF,TGTGCCAGCAGGAGCCTGGGACAGGGAACTTTACCCCTCCACTTT
many,TRBJ2-5,TRBD2,TRBV20-1,CSAPRASGQETQYF,TGCAGTGCGCCTCGGGCTAGCGGCCAAGAGACCCAGTACTTC
few,TRBJ2-7,-,TRBV6-5,CASSSGKRYEQYF,TGTGCCAGCAGCTCCGGGAAGAGATACGAGCAGTACTTC
many,TRBJ1-4,-,TRBV5-1,CASSLVGEKLFF,TGTGCCAGCAGCTTAGTCGGTGAAAAACTGTTTTTT
-,TRBJ2-3,TRBD2,TRBV29-1,CSTLHPSSGTETQYF,TGCAGCACCCTACACCCGTCTAGCGGCACAGAAACGCAGTATTTT
-,TRBJ1-2,-,TRBV11-1,CASSLDRPYGYTF,TGTGCCAGCAGCTTGGACAGACCCTATGGCTACACCTTC
-,TRBJ1-1,-,TRBV20-1,CSARGQGTPGTEAFF,TGCAGTGCTAGGGGGCAGGGGACCCCTGGGACTGAAGCTTTCTTT
-,TRBJ2-5,-,TRBV7-3,CASSFYGPQETQYF,TGTGCCAGCAGCTTCTATGGGCCCCAGGAGACCCAGTACTTC
few,TRBJ2-1,-,TRBV12-3/TRBV12-4,CASSSLSLCNEQFF,TGTGCCAGCAGTTCCCTCTCTCTCTGCAATGAGCAGTTCTTC
-,TRBJ2-3,TRBD2,TRBV11-2,CASSFSGGLSTDTQYF,TGTGCCAGCAGCTTTAGCGGGGGCCTTAGCACAGATACGCAGTATTTT
few,TRBJ2-3,-,TRBV30,CAWSIGADTQYF,TGTGCCTGGAGTATCGGGGCAGATACGCAGTATTTT
many,TRBJ1-5,-,TRBV6-1,CAAGGGRWQPQHF,TGTGCCGCTGGGGGGGGGCGTTGGCAGCCCCAGCATTTT
-,TRBJ2-3,TRBD2,TRBV6-1,CASRVTQRDLNTRYF,TGTGCCAGCAGAGTGACTCAGCGGGATTTAAATACGCGGTATTTT
-,TRBJ2-1,TRBD2,TRBV2,CASSSRTSGNEQFF,TGTGCCAGCAGTTCCCGGACTAGCGGAAATGAGCAGTTCTTC
-,TRBJ1-5,-,TRBV10-2,CASSVEGKWAQPQHF,TGCGCCAGCAGTGTGGAGGGCAAGTGGGCTCAGCCCCAGCATTTT
few,TRBJ1-6,-,TRBV27,CASSGTFGGNSPLHF,TGTGCCAGCAGTGGGACGTTTGGGGGCAATTCACCCCTCCACTTT
-,TRBJ1-6,TRBD1,TRBV19,CASTRDRDSPLHF,TGTGCCAGTACCCGGGACAGGGATTCACCCCTCCACTTT
-,TRBJ1-2,-,TRBV28,CASSLLYQTGTDYGYTF,TGTGCCAGCAGTCTCTTATATCAAACAGGGACCGACTATGGCTACACCTTC
-,TRBJ2-7,-,TRBV20-1,CSANPHRGLEYEQYF,TGCAGTGCTAACCCCCATCGGGGGCTGGAATACGAGCAGTACTTC
once,TRBJ1-1,-,TRBV5-1,CASSPFSTGPNTEAFF,TGCGCCAGCAGCCCCTTCTCGACCGGGCCGAACACTGAAGCTTTCTTT
once,TRBJ2-5,TRBD2,TRBV7-3,CASSPGLAGLRETQYF,TGTGCCAGCAGCCCCGGACTAGCGGGGCTCCGGGAGACCCAGTACTTC
-,TRBJ2-7,TRBD1,TRBV4-1,CASSPSIRQGTYEQYF,TGCGCCAGCAGCCCGAGTATTCGACAGGGTACCTACGAGCAGTACTTC
-,TRBJ1-5,-,TRBV12-3/TRBV12-4,CASRDDSPNQPQHF,TGTGCCAGCAGGGACGACAGTCCCAATCAGCCCCAGCATTTT
few,TRBJ1-6,-,TRBV5-1,CASSLGESNSPLHF,TGCGCCAGCAGCTTAGGGGAATCAAACTCACCCCTCCACTTT
-,TRBJ2-3,TRBD2,TRBV5-1,CASSGGTSGSTDTQYF,TGCGCCAGCAGCGGGGGGACTAGCGGCTCGACAGATACGCAGTATTTT
-,TRBJ2-2,TRBD2,TRBV20-1,CSARGLAGGGQAGGELFF,TGCAGTGCACGGGGACTAGCGGGAGGTGGTCAGGCGGGCGGGGAGCTGTTTTTT
-,TRBJ1-1,-,TRBV12-3/TRBV12-4,CASSALSQKNTEAFF,TGTGCCAGCAGTGCTCTTAGTCAGAAAAACACTGAAGCTTTCTTT
-,TRBJ1-5,TRBD1,TRBV10-3,CATGAGTGGAGQPQHF,TGTGCCACTGGAGCCGGGACAGGGGGCGCAGGGCAGCCCCAGCATTTT
-,TRBJ2-3,TRBD1,TRBV20-1,CSASFGTGGDTQYF,TGCAGTGCTAGTTTTGGGACAGGGGGAGATACGCAGTATTTT
few,TRBJ2-1,TRBD1,TRBV10-1,CASSDGSGTGYPHNEQFF,TGCGCCAGCAGTGACGGCTCCGGGACAGGGTATCCCCACAATGAGCAGTTCTTC
-,TRBJ2-3,-,TRBV21-1,CASSATSGGRHTDTQYF,TGTGCCAGCAGCGCTACTAGCGGGGGTCGACACACAGATACGCAGTATTTT
many,TRBJ2-6,-,TRBV21-1,CASSKIWGRESTGANVLTF,TGTGCCAGCAGCAAAATCTGGGGCAGGGAGTCTACTGGGGCCAACGTCCTGACTTTC
-,TRBJ2-7,TRBD2,TRBV12-3/TRBV12-4,CASRPRSGGPLSYEQYF,TGTGCCAGCAGGCCGAGGAGCGGGGGACCCCTATCCTACGAGCAGTACTTC